These 5 T cell receptor beta chains were sequenced from one sample in a study of CD8 T cells in ankylosing spondylitis. TCRdb re-analysed the 5' RACE reads in MiXCR, keeping a single row per CDR3 protein. This sample has hundreds of thousands of distinct CDR3 sequences, with about 20% found just once. Source material: blood, either unsorted or a sorted T cell fraction (not recorded which). These receptors originate from a male donor with ankylosing spondylitis or in good health (not recorded which).

The sample holds a few counts of this clonotype. The rearrangement joins TRBV20-1 to TRBJ2-4, with 11 nucleotides matching TRBD2. The CDR3 covers 15 residues. V lost 0 bases, J lost 7 bases, and 5 bases stayed unmatched. Germline lookup yields CDR1 DFQATT and CDR2 SNEGSKA (reference sequence). The DNA of the CDR3 is TGCAGTGCTAGAGAACTAGCGGGAGAAGGGAACATTCAGTACTTC. This sequence encodes CSARELAGEGNIQYF.

This clonotype was found once. V and J are TRBV5-5 and TRBJ1-2; 7 positions match TRBD1. The CDR3 contains 15 residues. Germline V CDR1 and CDR2: SGHKS, YYEKEE (reference sequence). The trim removed 2 bases at V and 8 bases at J, leaving 12 bases unmatched. CDR3 bases: TGTGCCAGCAGCTTCTCCGGGACAGCCGCTGAGGGCTACACCTTC. This codes for CASSFSGTAAEGYTF.

This clonotype was seen at least ten times. The chain has TRBV20-1 and TRBJ2-5; TRBD1 aligns across 9 bases. The germline V gene has CDR1 DFQATT and CDR2 SNEGSKA (reference sequence). This CDR3 has 13 amino acids. The trim removed 6 bases at V and 3 bases at J, leaving 5 bases unmatched. The CDR3 DNA reads TGCAGTGCGACCGGGACAGGGAAAGAGACCCAGTACTTC. Protein: CSATGTGKETQYF.

The chain employs TRBV30 and TRBJ1-3; no firm D call. Germline CDR1 GTSNPN, CDR2 SVGIG (reference sequence). V lost 3 bases and J lost 4, with 4 bases in between. This CDR3 is 11 amino acids long. The DNA of the CDR3 is TGTGCCTGGAGGGTCGGAAACACCATATATTTT. Protein: CAWRVGNTIYF.

In its sample, this clonotype was seen many times. The chain couples TRBV12-3 or TRBV12-4 to TRBJ2-3; tentative D call: TRBD2 (6 bases). The length of the CDR3 is 11 residues. Deletions cut 6 bases from V and 8 bases from J, with 9 bases between. The CDR3 DNA reads as TGTGCCAGCAGGGAGGGGTCTACGCAGTATTTT. As protein: CASREGSTQYF.